These 6 T cell receptor beta chains were sequenced from one sample in a study of OX40 agonist ivuxolimab in advanced cancers. Measured with immunoSEQ multiplex PCR; TCRdb has only the in-frame clones, and not every one. The table includes 60,000 or so clones, 75% to 90% detected once. This material consisted of CD4+ or CD8+ T cells sorted from blood, taken in a trial of the OX40 agonist ivuxolimab. The receptor set was obtained from an adult with an advanced solid tumor such as melanoma, head and neck, liver or kidney cancer.

The chain joins TRBV7-6 to TRBJ2-7, with 9 bases matching TRBD1. CDR1 and CDR2 from the germline V gene are SGHVS and FNYEAQ. The CDR3 loop spans 16 amino acids. The ends lost 4 bases at V and 2 bases at J; junction bases unmatched: 9. The CDR3 region is CASSSFRQGGPYEQYF. CDR3 nucleotide sequence: TGTGCCAGCAGCTCCTTTCGACAGGGGGGCCCCTACGAGCAGTACTTC.

This sequence joins TRBV7-9 and TRBJ2-7; the D gene is possibly TRBD2 (5 bases). Germline CDR1 SEHNR, CDR2 FQNEAQ (reference sequence). The CDR3 is made up of 15 amino acids. V lost 0 bases, J lost 3 bases, and 12 bases lay in between. DNA of the CDR3: TGTGCCAGCAGCTTAGCAGCGGCGTCCCTCTACGAGCAGTACTTC. Its protein is CASSLAAASLYEQYF.

The V gene is TRBV7-2, the J gene TRBJ2-7; no definite D call. The CDR3 is made up of 12 amino acids. Trimming cost V 2 bases and J 4 bases, with 6 bases left between them. CDR1 and CDR2 from the germline V gene are SGHTA and FQGNSA. The CDR3 reads CASSLLGYEQYF. CDR3 nucleotides: TGTGCCAGCAGCTTACTAGGGTACGAGCAGTACTTC.

This CDR3 is CASSPSGTGMLEAFF. The CDR3 DNA sequence: TGTGCCAGCTCACCCTCCGGGACAGGGATGCTTGAAGCTTTCTTT. V gene TRBV18 combines with J gene TRBJ1-1, with TRBD1 identical over 9 bases. The V segment lost 3 bases and the J segment 7 bases; nucleotides outside the gene matches: 9. Germline V gene data show CDR1 as KGHSH and CDR2 as LQKENI. This CDR3 region has 15 residues.

The chain has TRBV7-3 and TRBJ2-7; TRBD1 aligns across 11 bases. Germline V gives CDR1 SGHTA, CDR2 FQGTGA. Germline trimming cut 3 bases from V and 2 bases from J; bases unmatched to any gene: 3. This CDR3 region has 15 residues. The CDR3 loop reads CASSFWTGGTYEQYF. CDR3 in DNA: TGTGCCAGCAGCTTCTGGACAGGGGGCACCTACGAGCAGTACTTC.

This chain connects TRBV10-3 to TRBJ2-1; TRBD2 matches 9 bases. The germline gives CDR1 ENHRY, CDR2 SYGVKD. The trim removed 4 bases at V and 5 bases at J, leaving 9 bases unmatched. The CDR3 runs 16 residues. The CDR3 sequence: CAISGKTSGINNEQFF. The DNA for the CDR3 is TGTGCCATCAGTGGGAAGACTAGCGGCATTAACAATGAGCAGTTCTTC.